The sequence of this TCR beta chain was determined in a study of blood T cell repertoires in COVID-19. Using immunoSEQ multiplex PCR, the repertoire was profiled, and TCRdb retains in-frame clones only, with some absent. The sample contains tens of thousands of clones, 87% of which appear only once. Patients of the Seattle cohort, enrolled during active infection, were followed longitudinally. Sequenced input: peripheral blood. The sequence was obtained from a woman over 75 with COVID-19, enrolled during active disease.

The CDR3 DNA reads as TGCGCCAGCAGCTTGGAGGGGGTCGGAGAAGCTTTCTTT. It translates to CASSLEGVGEAFF. V is TRBV5-1 and J is TRBJ1-1, with D possibly matching TRBD1 (6 bases). The CDR3 has 13 residues. Germline-derived CDR1 and CDR2 are SGHRS and YFSETQ. V shed 0 bases and J shed 8 bases, with 11 bases lying between them.